The rows below give T cell receptor beta chains drawn from one sample of a study of CD8+ T cells in alopecia areata. This table comes from immunoSEQ multiplex PCR, and its TCRdb copy is limited to in-frame clones, with some not included. This sample has 200,000 to 250,000 clones, with 35% to 45% found just once. The material was CD4+ T cells sorted from blood, obtained at roughly week 30, from a patient treated with tofacitinib. These receptor sequences come from a human donor with alopecia areata. Both conserved end residues are part of each CDR3. A D gene is named only where the DNA matches it firmly. Some rows have no size entry. The others give once, few or many, or a class for an expanded clone.

d_call cdr3_length j_call clone_size v_call cdr3_nt cdr3_aa
NA 15 TRBJ1-2 NA TRBV30 TGTGCCTGGAGTGCCCTTGACGGGGACCTCTATGGCTACACCTTC CAWSALDGDLYGYTF
NA 15 TRBJ2-1 NA TRBV15 TGTGCCACCAGCAGAGACCGGCTAGCGAGCAATGAGCAGTTCTTC CATSRDRLASNEQFF
NA 14 TRBJ2-7 few TRBV5-1 TGCGCCAGCAGCACCAACCTACAGGGCTACGAGCAGTACTTC CASSTNLQGYEQYF
NA 13 TRBJ1-1 few TRBV7-3 TGTGCCAGCAGCTTAATAAGAGGCGCTGAAGCTTTCTTT CASSLIRGAEAFF
NA 13 TRBJ2-1 NA TRBV2 TGTGCCAGCAGGGACACCTCCTACAATGAGCAGTTCTTC CASRDTSYNEQFF
TRBD1 11 TRBJ1-1 NA TRBV2 TGTGCCAGCAGTTTTGACAGGGGAACTTTCTTT CASSFDRGTFF
TRBD1 11 TRBJ1-1 once TRBV29-1 TGCAGCGTCCGACAGGGCCCTGAAGCTTTCTTT CSVRQGPEAFF
NA 15 TRBJ1-5 NA TRBV27 TGTGCCTCTAGACCGGCGGGGGTGAGCAATCAGCCCCAGCATTTT CASRPAGVSNQPQHF
TRBD1 13 TRBJ1-4 few TRBV6-5 TGTGCCAGCAGGGACAGGGCGAATGAAAAACTGTTTTTT CASRDRANEKLFF
NA 14 TRBJ1-3 NA TRBV2 TGTGCCAGCAGCGTCATAAGCTCTGGAAACACCATATATTTT CASSVISSGNTIYF
TRBD1 13 TRBJ2-2 NA TRBV29-1 TGCAGCGCCGACAGGGGAGGTACCCGGGAGCTGTTTTTT CSADRGGTRELFF
NA 12 TRBJ1-2 few TRBV29-1 TGCAGCTTCGAGGGGCGGAATTATGGCTACACCTTC CSFEGRNYGYTF
NA 13 TRBJ1-1 NA TRBV30 TGTGCCTGGAGTCTAGGGGGATTCGCTGAAGCTTTCTTT CAWSLGGFAEAFF
NA 11 TRBJ2-7 NA TRBV20-1 TGCAGTGCTAGAGCTTTAGTGGGGCAGTACTTC CSARALVGQYF
NA 15 TRBJ2-1 NA TRBV7-8 TGTGCCAGCAGCTTAGCGGTCAGGGGCTACAATGAGCAGTTCTTC CASSLAVRGYNEQFF
NA 16 TRBJ2-3 NA TRBV5-1 TGCGCCAGCAGCTTAGAGAGAATGGTGCGCACAGATACGCAGTATTTT CASSLERMVRTDTQYF
NA 11 TRBJ2-1 few TRBV9 TGTGCCAGCAGCGTAGATAATGAGCAGTTCTTC CASSVDNEQFF
NA 14 TRBJ2-6 NA TRBV6-1 TGTGCCTCACAAACAGGGTCCGGGGCCAACGTCCTGACTTTC CASQTGSGANVLTF
TRBD2 14 TRBJ2-7 few TRBV2 TGTGCCAGCAGTGGACTAGCGGGGGGCTACGAGCAGTACTTC CASSGLAGGYEQYF
NA 12 TRBJ1-2 NA TRBV7-9 TGTGCCAGCAGCTTAGGGAGCTATGGCTACACCTTC CASSLGSYGYTF
TRBD1 14 TRBJ1-6 few TRBV13 TGTGCCAGCAGCCGGAGGGACAGGTTAACACCCCTCCACTTT CASSRRDRLTPLHF
NA 15 TRBJ2-3 NA TRBV5-1 TGCGCCAGCAGCGCCACAGGGTTTGTTACAGATACGCAGTATTTT CASSATGFVTDTQYF
TRBD1 14 TRBJ1-1 NA TRBV30 TGTGCCTGGAGTGGGGACAGAATGAACACTGAAGCTTTCTTT CAWSGDRMNTEAFF
TRBD2 13 TRBJ2-3 NA TRBV5-4 TGTGCCAGCAGCCTTGAAGCGGGGGAGGCGCAGTATTTT CASSLEAGEAQYF
NA 14 TRBJ2-3 NA TRBV5-6 TGTGCCAGCAGCTCCCAACTAGCTCCAGATACGCAGTATTTT CASSSQLAPDTQYF
NA 15 TRBJ2-7 NA TRBV11-3 TGTGCCAGCAGCTTAGGCAGGGTTTGGGAAGACGAGCAGTACTTC CASSLGRVWEDEQYF
NA 15 TRBJ1-2 NA TRBV6-6 TGTGCCAGCAGCCCCAGGGTTTCGGCTAACTATGGCTACACCTTC CASSPRVSANYGYTF
NA 15 TRBJ2-3 few TRBV6-5 TGTGCCAGCAGTTCCTCCAGGAGCCCCACAGATACGCAGTATTTT CASSSSRSPTDTQYF
NA 15 TRBJ1-2 few TRBV5-1 TGCGCCAGCAGCTTGGGGCAGCTAACGGACTATGGCTACACCTTC CASSLGQLTDYGYTF
NA 12 TRBJ1-2 once TRBV30 TGTGCCTGGAGTGGCGGGGACCCCGGCTACACCTTC CAWSGGDPGYTF
NA 17 TRBJ2-4 NA TRBV6-1 TGTGCCAGCAGTGAACAATCAGTACGGGGAGCCAAAAACATTCAGTACTTC CASSEQSVRGAKNIQYF
NA 16 TRBJ2-7 NA TRBV5-4 TGTGCCAGCAGCTTTGGGCGGGTGCGGCGGGACTACGAGCAGTACTTC CASSFGRVRRDYEQYF
NA 13 TRBJ2-5 NA TRBV4-1 TGCGCCAGCAGCCAAGTATGGGGGGAGACCCAGTACTTC CASSQVWGETQYF
NA 11 TRBJ2-5 NA TRBV30 TGTGCCTGGAGTGTTGGAGAGACCCAGTACTTC CAWSVGETQYF
NA 14 TRBJ1-2 few TRBV29-1 TGCAGCGTTGAAGGGGGACACTTGGATTATGGCTACACCTTC CSVEGGHLDYGYTF
TRBD2 15 TRBJ2-7 many TRBV27 TGTGCCAGCACGGAGACTAGCGGGAGGCCCCACGAGCAGTACTTC CASTETSGRPHEQYF
TRBD1 14 TRBJ1-1 NA TRBV5-1 TGCGCCAGTACAGGGGGCGCGTACGACACTGAAGCTTTCTTT CASTGGAYDTEAFF